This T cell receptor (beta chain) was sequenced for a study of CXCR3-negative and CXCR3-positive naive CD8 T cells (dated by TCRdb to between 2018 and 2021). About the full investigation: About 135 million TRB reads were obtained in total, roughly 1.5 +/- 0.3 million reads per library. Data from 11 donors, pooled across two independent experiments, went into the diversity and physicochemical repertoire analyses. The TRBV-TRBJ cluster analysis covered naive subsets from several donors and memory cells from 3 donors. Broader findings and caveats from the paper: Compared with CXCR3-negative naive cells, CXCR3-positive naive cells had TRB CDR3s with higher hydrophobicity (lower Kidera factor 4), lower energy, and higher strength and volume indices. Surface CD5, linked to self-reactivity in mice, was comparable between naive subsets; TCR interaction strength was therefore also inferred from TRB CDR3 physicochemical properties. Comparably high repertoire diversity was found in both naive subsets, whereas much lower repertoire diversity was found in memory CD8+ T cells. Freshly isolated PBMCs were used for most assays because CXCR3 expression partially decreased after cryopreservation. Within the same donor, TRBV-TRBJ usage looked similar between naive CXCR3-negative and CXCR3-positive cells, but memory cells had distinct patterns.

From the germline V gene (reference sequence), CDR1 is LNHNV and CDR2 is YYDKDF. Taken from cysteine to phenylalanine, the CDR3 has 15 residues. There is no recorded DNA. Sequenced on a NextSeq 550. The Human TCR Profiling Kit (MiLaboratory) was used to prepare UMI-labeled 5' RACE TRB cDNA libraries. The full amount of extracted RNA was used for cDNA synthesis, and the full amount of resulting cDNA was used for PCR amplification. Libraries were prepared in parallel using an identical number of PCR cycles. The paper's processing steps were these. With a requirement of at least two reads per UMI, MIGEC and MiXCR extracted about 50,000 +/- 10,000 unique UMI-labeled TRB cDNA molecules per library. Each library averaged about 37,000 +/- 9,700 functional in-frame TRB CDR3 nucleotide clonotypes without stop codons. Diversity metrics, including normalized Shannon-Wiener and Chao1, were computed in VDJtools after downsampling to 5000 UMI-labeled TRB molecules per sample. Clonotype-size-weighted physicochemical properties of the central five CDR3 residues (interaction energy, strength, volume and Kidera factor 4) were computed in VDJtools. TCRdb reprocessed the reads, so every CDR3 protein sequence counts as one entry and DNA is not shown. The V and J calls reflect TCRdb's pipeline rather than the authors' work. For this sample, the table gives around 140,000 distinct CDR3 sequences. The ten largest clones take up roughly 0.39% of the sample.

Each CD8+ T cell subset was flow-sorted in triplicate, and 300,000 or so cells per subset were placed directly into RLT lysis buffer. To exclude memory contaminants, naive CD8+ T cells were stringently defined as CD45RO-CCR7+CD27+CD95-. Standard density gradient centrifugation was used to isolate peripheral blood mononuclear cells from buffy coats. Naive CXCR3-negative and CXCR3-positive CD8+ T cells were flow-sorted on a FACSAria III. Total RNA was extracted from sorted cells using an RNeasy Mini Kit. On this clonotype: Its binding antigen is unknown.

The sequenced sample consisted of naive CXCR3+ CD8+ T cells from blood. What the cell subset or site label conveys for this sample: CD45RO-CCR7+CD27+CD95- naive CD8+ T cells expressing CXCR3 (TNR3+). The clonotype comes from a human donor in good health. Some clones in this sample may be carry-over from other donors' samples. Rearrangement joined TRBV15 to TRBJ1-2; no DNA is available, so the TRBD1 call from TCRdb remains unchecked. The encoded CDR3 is CATSRVEGGLVGYTF.